A single sample is the source of the 29 T cell receptor beta chains below, sequenced in a study of spatial heterogeneity in lung cancer. Findings and caveats of the study: One measure, the expanded intratumoral alpha and beta TCR count, tracked tumor mutation counts.

Time point meaning: sample taken at primary tumor resection. TCRdb redid the calling of the 5' RACE reads with MiXCR, one entry per CDR3 protein. Of about 13,000 distinct CDR3 sequences listed, 5.6% are singletons. No antigen has been identified for these receptors. The input for sequencing was lung tumor tissue, taken at surgery. These receptors were obtained from a female donor with early-stage non-small cell lung cancer.

This clonotype was detected ten times or more. This beta chain is an off-target read within a library intended for alpha chains, so its frequency means little. This rearrangement joins TRBV3-1 to TRBJ1-1; D not certain. Trimming took off 4 bases at V and 4 bases at J, with 7 bases between the two ends. This CDR3 region has 12 residues. From germline, CDR1 is LGHDT and CDR2 YNNKEL (reference sequence). Here the CDR3 DNA reads TGTGCCAGCAGCCGTTTGGGCACTGAAGCTTTCTTT. It yields the protein CASSRLGTEAFF.

There are many counts of this clonotype. A library prepared for alpha chains yielded this beta chain as an off-target read; its size is of little meaning. The gene calls are TRBV20-1 and TRBJ2-7; D uncertain. The CDR3 length is 12 residues. Germline CDR1 reads DFQATT; CDR2 reads SNEGSKA (reference sequence). The V end lost 4 bases, the J end lost 2 bases, and 9 bases lay between the germline ends. CDR3 sequence reads: CSAMGRTYEQYF. CDR3 nucleotide sequence: TGCAGTGCTATGGGCAGAACCTACGAGCAGTACTTC.

This clonotype has ten or more counts. This beta chain was picked up by a library intended for alpha chains and is off target, so its count carries little meaning. The chain employs TRBV20-1 and TRBJ2-3, with 7 positions matching TRBD1. Trimming at V came to 5 bases and at J to 2 bases, leaving 7 bases not matched to a gene. Per germline, CDR1 DFQATT and CDR2 SNEGSKA (reference sequence). The CDR3 loop spans 14 amino acids. CDR3 in DNA: TGCAGTGCTTATTCCGGGACAGTCACAGATACGCAGTATTTT. Translating gives CSAYSGTVTDTQYF.

This clonotype has at least ten counts. This beta chain turned up in a library designed for alpha chains; as an off-target read, its abundance says little. This chain uses TRBV4-1 with TRBJ2-2, with 10 bases lining up with TRBD1. CDR3 length: 18 residues. V shed 0 bases, J shed 3 bases, and the junction held 7 bases outside the gene matches. Germline V lookup: CDR1 MGHRA, CDR2 YSYEKL. The CDR3 DNA reads TGCGCCAGCAGCCAAGACGTCATGGGGACAGGGGACACCGGGGAGCTGTTTTTT. This sequence encodes CASSQDVMGTGDTGELFF.

The count of this clonotype is one. As an off-target read in a library built for alpha chains, this beta chain has a frequency of little significance. The chain links TRBV10-1 to TRBJ2-2; tentatively, D is TRBD1 (5 bases). This CDR3 is 14 amino acids long. Trimming left V 8 bases short and J 1 base short, with 11 bases between. Germline CDR1 reads WNHNN; CDR2 reads SYGVQD (reference sequence). The CDR3 nucleotides read TGCGCCAGCCGACCAACAGGGAACACCGGGGAGCTGTTTTTT. Translation: CASRPTGNTGELFF.

This clonotype was recorded many times. A library prepared for alpha chains yielded this beta chain as an off-target read; its size is of little meaning. The chain uses TRBV5-1 and TRBJ2-4; D possibly corresponds to TRBD2 (6 bases). The CDR3 runs 16 residues. Looked up from germline, CDR1 is SGHRS and CDR2 is YFSETQ. V was cut by 3 bases and J by 0 bases, with 13 bases left in between. CDR3 amino acids: CASSSMGTLAKNIQYF. CDR3 nucleotide sequence: TGCGCCAGCAGCTCCATGGGGACTTTAGCCAAAAACATTCAGTACTTC.

This clonotype was observed many times. This beta chain turned up in a library designed for alpha chains; as an off-target read, its abundance says little. The chain combines TRBV10-2 with TRBJ2-3; possibly TRBD1 for D (5 bases). Trimming took 6 bases from V and 0 from J, leaving 13 bases between them. CDR1 and CDR2 from the germline V gene are WSHSY and SAAADI. The CDR3 totals 15 residues. The CDR3 reads CASRDVYRSTDTQYF. The DNA of the CDR3 is TGCGCCAGCAGGGACGTGTACAGGAGCACAGATACGCAGTATTTT.

This clonotype was found many times. Since it is a stray read in a library aimed at alpha chains, this beta chain has a size that is not meaningful. The chain couples TRBV20-1 to TRBJ1-1, with unresolved D. CDR1 DFQATT and CDR2 SNEGSKA come from the germline V gene (reference sequence). The CDR3 loop spans 12 amino acids. The V end was cut by 4 bases, the J end by 7 bases, with 13 bases between. The DNA of the CDR3 is TGCAGTGCTAATTATTTGGCAGTTGAAGCTTTCTTT. Its translation: CSANYLAVEAFF.

This clonotype occurred many times. This beta chain slipped into a library made for alpha chains as a stray read, so its size is not meaningful. The rearrangement joins TRBV7-9 to TRBJ1-4; D ambiguous. This CDR3 has 15 amino acids. Germline CDR1 reads SEHNR; CDR2 reads FQNEAQ (reference sequence). The V end lost 1 base, the J end lost 4 bases, and 10 bases lay between the germline ends. This CDR3 reads CASSLGVHNNEKLFF. CDR3 sequence (DNA): TGTGCCAGCAGCTTAGGAGTTCATAATAATGAAAAACTGTTTTTT.

The sample holds many counts of this clonotype. Found in a library prepared for alpha chains, this beta chain is an off-target read, and its abundance has little meaning. The gene calls are TRBV12-5 and TRBJ1-5; D is ambiguous. The CDR3 contains 13 residues. V dropped 7 bases and J dropped 4 bases, with 11 bases sitting between them. Germline loops: CDR1 LGHNT, CDR2 FRNRAP. CDR3 in amino acids: CASASTANQPQHF. DNA for the CDR3: TGTGCTAGTGCCTCAACAGCGAATCAGCCCCAGCATTTT.

This clonotype was recorded many times. Being off target in a library aimed at alpha chains, this beta chain has a size of little meaning. This rearrangement joins TRBV12-3 or TRBV12-4 to TRBJ1-1; D possibly corresponds to TRBD1 (6 bases). The ends were cut back, 6 bases at V and 1 base at J, with 12 bases in the middle. The CDR3 runs to 14 residues. CDR3 sequence: CASSPDRRNTEAFF. The CDR3, as DNA: TGTGCCAGCAGCCCCGACAGGAGGAACACTGAAGCTTTCTTT.

This clonotype has ten or more counts. Since the library was made to target alpha chains, this beta chain is a stray read and its abundance is not meaningful. The chain combines TRBV20-1 with TRBJ2-3; 8 bases are shared with TRBD2. After removal of 4 bases from V and 6 bases from J, the junction contained 15 bases not matched to a gene. Looked up from germline, CDR1 is DFQATT and CDR2 is SNEGSKA (reference sequence). This CDR3 comprises 16 residues. The CDR3 sequence is CSAIARISGGGDTQYF. The CDR3 coding sequence is TGCAGTGCTATTGCTCGGATCAGCGGGGGAGGGGATACGCAGTATTTT.

This clonotype was detected ten times or more. This beta chain lies outside the target of a library built for alpha chains; its clone size means little. The chain is built from TRBV9 and TRBJ2-3, with D possibly being TRBD2 (6 bases). Germline V gene data show CDR1 as SGDLS and CDR2 as YYNGEE. Trimming stripped 4 bases from V and 8 bases from J, with 20 bases between. This CDR3 has 15 amino acids. CDR3 coding DNA: TGTGCCAGCAGCTCCCCCCGGGCGACCGGGAGTACGCAGTATTTT. Translating gives CASSSPRATGSTQYF.

In regard to this clonotype: This beta chain slipped into a library made for alpha chains as a stray read, so its size is not meaningful. The V call is TRBV29-1, the J call TRBJ2-3, with 9 positions matching TRBD1. CDR1 and CDR2 from the germline V gene are SQVTM and ANQGSEA. With V trimmed by 6 bases and J by 2 bases, 3 bases remained unmatched. The CDR3 extends over 13 amino acids. CDR3 nucleotide sequence: TGCAGCGTCGGGACAGGGCCCACAGATACGCAGTATTTT. Encoded protein: CSVGTGPTDTQYF.

This clonotype appeared many times. The library was designed around alpha chains, so this beta chain is a stray read whose abundance carries little weight. The chain joins TRBV20-1 to TRBJ1-6; TRBD1 is a possible D gene (5 bases). The CDR3 runs 15 residues. Trimming took off 2 bases at V and 1 base at J, with 9 bases between the two ends. CDR1 and CDR2 (germline): DFQATT, SNEGSKA (reference sequence). The CDR3, as DNA: TGCAGTGCTAGAAGGGACCGGTCCTATAATTCACCCCTCCACTTT. It translates to CSARRDRSYNSPLHF.

By share of the sample, this clonotype is medium-sized (0.01 to 0.1%). The library was built for alpha chains, so this beta chain is an off-target read and its size means little. The chain combines TRBV5-6 with TRBJ2-7; TRBD1 agrees at 9 bases. The CDR3 consists of 14 residues. Germline trimming cut 5 bases from V and 3 bases from J; bases unmatched to any gene: 6. Germline V gene data show CDR1 as SGHDT and CDR2 as YYEEEE. In DNA form, the CDR3 reads TGTGCCAGCAGAGTGACAGGGGGAATCTACGAGCAGTACTTC. Its protein is CASRVTGGIYEQYF.

This clonotype was seen ten or more times. A library prepared for alpha chains yielded this beta chain as an off-target read; its size is of little meaning. The rearrangement links TRBV7-9 to TRBJ2-5, with 14 bases fitting TRBD2. CDR3 length equals 18 residues. Germline V gene lookup returns CDR1 SEHNR and CDR2 FQNEAQ (reference sequence). Trimming at V came to 5 bases and at J to 0 bases, leaving 8 bases not matched to a gene. The CDR3 nucleotides read TGTGCCAGCAGCCAAGGACTAGCGGGGGGCTGGTACCAAGAGACCCAGTACTTC. Translated: CASSQGLAGGWYQETQYF.

This clonotype was observed many times. This beta chain turned up in a library designed for alpha chains; as an off-target read, its abundance says little. In DNA form, the CDR3 reads TGCAGTGCTAGAGGCCCCCGGTTCAGATTGAGTGGCTACACCTTC. Protein product: CSARGPRFRLSGYTF. The V and J genes are TRBV20-1 and TRBJ1-2; D is ambiguous. The germline V gene has CDR1 DFQATT and CDR2 SNEGSKA (reference sequence). V shed 1 base and J shed 7 bases, with 19 bases lying between them. The CDR3 length is 15 residues.

Ten or more counts support this clonotype. This beta chain slipped into a library made for alpha chains as a stray read, so its size is not meaningful. The chain combines TRBV7-8 with TRBJ1-2, with unresolved D. Germline V gene data show CDR1 as SGHVS and CDR2 as FQNEAQ. V dropped 1 base and J dropped 5 bases, with 8 bases sitting between them. This CDR3 spans 13 amino acids. CDR3: CASSLGRGYGYTF. Written as DNA, the CDR3 is TGTGCCAGCAGCTTAGGCCGGGGTTATGGCTACACCTTC.

Within the sample, this clonotype is medium-sized. This beta chain turned up in a library designed for alpha chains; as an off-target read, its abundance says little. V and J are TRBV12-3 or TRBV12-4 and TRBJ1-2, with a tentative D call TRBD1 (6 bases). The V end was cut by 3 bases, the J end by 3 bases, with 11 bases between. There are 14 residues in the CDR3. CDR3 in amino acids: CASSFRDNYYGYTF. CDR3 nucleotides: TGTGCCAGCAGTTTCCGGGACAACTACTATGGCTACACCTTC.

Many counts were recorded for this clonotype. Found in a library prepared for alpha chains, this beta chain is an off-target read, and its abundance has little meaning. The chain recombines TRBV27 with TRBJ1-2; 8 bases are a match to TRBD1. This CDR3 is built from 17 residues. V trimming: 4 bases; J trimming: 0 bases; junction bases outside the gene matches: 10. The V gene's germline CDR1 is MNHEY and CDR2 SMNVEV (reference sequence). Here the CDR3 reads CASSSQDRAGANYGYTF. For the CDR3, the DNA is TGTGCCAGCAGTTCCCAGGACAGGGCGGGGGCTAACTATGGCTACACCTTC.

Regarding this clonotype: This beta chain was picked up by a library intended for alpha chains and is off target, so its count carries little meaning. This chain joins TRBV27 and TRBJ2-6; no clear D. The length of the CDR3 is 16 residues. V lost 5 bases, J lost 0 bases, and 11 bases lay in between. The germline V gene encodes CDR1 MNHEY and CDR2 SMNVEV (reference sequence). DNA of the CDR3: TGTGCCAGCAGTACCGGACGGCTCTCTGGGGCCAACGTCCTGACTTTC. This sequence encodes CASSTGRLSGANVLTF.

This clonotype was counted many times. Being off target in a library aimed at alpha chains, this beta chain has a size of little meaning. CDR3 nucleotide sequence: TGTGCCAGCAGCTTCGGCGGGCAGGGAGGTATGAAGACCCAGTACTTC. Translation: CASSFGGQGGMKTQYF. This chain joins TRBV11-2 and TRBJ2-5; maybe TRBD2 (6 bases). The germline V gene has CDR1 SGHAT and CDR2 FQNNGV. There are 16 residues in the CDR3. The V gene lost 3 bases and the J gene lost 6 bases, with 20 bases spanning the gap.

This clonotype came up many times. For a library built for alpha chains, this beta chain is a stray read; little rests on its size. This chain joins TRBV7-9 and TRBJ2-3; no clear D gene. CDR3 size: 15 residues. V was pared by 5 bases and J by 2 bases, with 14 bases between. From germline, CDR1 is SEHNR and CDR2 FQNEAQ (reference sequence). CDR3 DNA: TGTGCCAGCAGCGTTTTTAGATTGGACACAGATACGCAGTATTTT. Translated, it gives CASSVFRLDTDTQYF.

By frequency in the sample, this clonotype is medium-sized. This beta chain is off target for a library built for alpha chains, so its abundance means little. The chain uses TRBV6-1 and TRBJ2-5; D might be TRBD1 (5 bases). Between the trimmed V and J ends, which lost 7 bases and 1 base, there was a span of 16 bases. Germline V gene data show CDR1 as MNHNS and CDR2 as SASEGT. There are 15 residues in the CDR3. The CDR3 here is CASIPGRQLQETQYF. The CDR3 DNA is TGTGCCAGCATCCCCGGGCGACAGCTCCAAGAGACCCAGTACTTC.

The sample holds many counts of this clonotype. This beta chain is off target for a library built for alpha chains, so its abundance means little. The genes are TRBV7-2 and TRBJ1-2; 9 bases fit TRBD1. The germline CDR1 and CDR2 sequences are SGHTA and FQGNSA. CDR3 length equals 15 residues. Unmatched junction bases numbered 8, after V lost 4 bases and J lost 5 bases. CDR3 sequence: CASSSRGQGRYGYTF. CDR3 sequence (DNA): TGTGCCAGCAGCTCCAGAGGACAGGGGAGATATGGCTACACCTTC.

There are many counts of this clonotype. This beta chain is off target for a library built for alpha chains, so its abundance means little. The chain has TRBV23-1 and TRBJ2-7, with TRBD2 matching 7 bases. TRBV23-1 counts as an open reading frame of uncertain function. The CDR3 has 14 amino acids. J was trimmed by 2 bases and V by 6 bases; bases with no gene match: 7. The CDR3 loop reads CASRTWRETYEQYF. The CDR3 DNA reads TGCGCCAGCAGAACTTGGCGGGAGACCTACGAGCAGTACTTC.

This clonotype was detected many times. Germline and junction disagree at one end, which may indicate a read error. Since the library was made to target alpha chains, this beta chain is a stray read and its abundance is not meaningful. The chain couples TRBV7-7 to TRBJ2-5; 10 bases align to TRBD2. This CDR3 is built from 19 residues. CDR1 is SSHAT, CDR2 FNYEAQ, per germline (reference sequence). The CDR3 is CASSPSWRTGTSVQETQYF. CDR3 coding DNA: TGTGCTAGCAGCCCAAGTTGGCGGACCGGGACTAGCGTCCAAGAGACCCAGTACTTC.

This clonotype was found many times. Since it is a stray read in a library aimed at alpha chains, this beta chain has a size that is not meaningful. This rearrangement joins TRBV11-2 to TRBJ2-3, with D hard to call. CDR1 SGHAT and CDR2 FQNNGV come from the germline V gene. With 5 bases removed from V and 0 bases from J, the gap between germline ends came to 15 bases. The length of the CDR3 is 16 residues. The CDR3 sequence: CASSLHLFGSTDTQYF. DNA for the CDR3: TGTGCCAGCAGCCTACACCTTTTCGGGAGCACAGATACGCAGTATTTT.